The text below deals with one TCR beta chain. These data are taken from a study of cytomegalovirus exposure and HLA in healthy donors. Sequenced by immunoSEQ multiplex PCR; TCRdb stores in-frame clones only, minus some. Among fewer than 70,000 clones, 85% to 95% were seen once, and the ten largest hold around 5.5%. V was cut by 4 bases and J by 2 bases, with 15 bases left in between. The germline CDR1 and CDR2 sequences are MNHEY and SMNVEV (reference sequence). This CDR3 spans 15 amino acids. This chain joins TRBV27 and TRBJ2-7; possibly TRBD2 for D (7 bases). The receptor was derived from a woman aged 18-29 years in good health and CMV-seropositive. The material sequenced was PBMCs. The CDR3 protein is CASSSLRGGPYEQYF. CDR3 coding DNA: TGTGCCAGCAGTTCCCTGAGGGGGGGCCCCTACGAGCAGTACTTC.